These 23 T cell receptor beta chains originate from one sample sequenced in a study of OX40 agonist ivuxolimab in advanced cancers. The protocol was immunoSEQ multiplex PCR, while the TCRdb copy is restricted to in-frame clones and leaves out a portion. The table has 80,000 to 95,000 clones, about 89% seen once. The sequences come from CD4+ or CD8+ T cells sorted from blood, collected in a trial of the OX40 agonist ivuxolimab. Source of these receptors: an adult with an advanced solid tumor such as melanoma, head and neck, liver or kidney cancer.

The chain has TRBV27 and TRBJ2-5; 13 bases match TRBD2. Trimming cost V 8 bases and J 5 bases; bases outside gene matches: 11. The CDR3 extends over 16 amino acids. Germline loops: CDR1 MNHEY, CDR2 SMNVEV (reference sequence). CDR3 protein: CASGPRTSGSEETQYF. The DNA for the CDR3 is TGTGCCAGCGGACCCCGGACTAGCGGGAGTGAGGAGACCCAGTACTTC.

The rearrangement links TRBV9 to TRBJ2-3; 8 nucleotides agree with TRBD2. This CDR3 is built from 14 residues. The V and J ends lost 3 bases and 3 bases, in that order; junction bases with no gene match: 3. Germline lookup yields CDR1 SGDLS and CDR2 YYNGEE. The CDR3 protein is CASSESGSTDTQYF. CDR3 coding DNA: TGTGCCAGCAGCGAAAGCGGGAGTACAGATACGCAGTATTTT.

This chain's CDR3 is CASSLEGPWTDTQYF. The CDR3 coding sequence is TGCGCCAGCAGCTTGGAAGGGCCATGGACAGATACGCAGTATTTT. The rearrangement links TRBV5-1 to TRBJ2-3, with D unclear. This CDR3 contains 15 residues. V gave up 0 bases and J gave up 3 bases, with 11 bases separating them. CDR1 is SGHRS, CDR2 YFSETQ, per germline.

J is TRBJ1-1 and V is TRBV7-9; no firm D call. The CDR3 extends over 15 amino acids. The germline CDR1 and CDR2 sequences are SEHNR and FQNEAQ (reference sequence). Trimming took 2 bases from V and 4 from J, leaving 14 bases between them. For the CDR3, the DNA is TGTGCCAGCAGCTTATATGTGGCGGACGGCACTGAAGCTTTCTTT. Protein: CASSLYVADGTEAFF.

CDR3 amino acids: CASSLGQGNTIYF. CDR3 nucleotides: TGTGCCAGCAGCTTGGGGCAAGGAAACACCATATATTTT. The chain uses TRBV7-9 and TRBJ1-3; a weak D match, TRBD1 (5 bases). CDR1 and CDR2 from the germline V gene are SEHNR and FQNEAQ (reference sequence). V gave up 3 bases and J gave up 4 bases, with 7 bases separating them. The CDR3 loop spans 13 amino acids.

This clone was recorded once. The rearrangement links TRBV11-2 to TRBJ2-7; D not resolved. The CDR3 spans 13 residues. Trimming cost V 5 bases and J 3 bases, with 11 bases left between them. Germline V lookup: CDR1 SGHAT, CDR2 FQNNGV. The CDR3, as DNA: TGTGCCAGCAGCACTACGGACGGCTACGAGCAGTACTTC. Translated: CASSTTDGYEQYF.

This rearrangement joins TRBV30 to TRBJ2-7; D is ambiguous. The CDR3 length is 14 residues. Trimming removed 2 bases from V and 0 bases from J, with 11 bases in between. Germline V gene data show CDR1 as GTSNPN and CDR2 as SVGIG (reference sequence). CDR3 protein: CAWSYGTASYEQYF. The CDR3 DNA is TGTGCCTGGAGTTACGGAACGGCCTCCTACGAGCAGTACTTC. Full variable domain (remainder filled in from reference TRBV30 and TRBJ2-7): SQTIHQWPATLVQPVGSPLSLECTVEGTSNPNLYWYRQAAGRGLQLLFYSVGIGQISSEVPQNLSASRPQDRQFILSSKKLLLSDSGFYLCAWSYGTASYEQYFGPGTRLTVT.

V and J are TRBV5-1 and TRBJ2-3, with TRBD2 matching 9 bases. V trimming: 2 bases; J trimming: 4 bases; junction bases outside the gene matches: 5. Germline CDR1 is SGHRS and CDR2 is YFSETQ. The CDR3 runs to 15 residues. CDR3 loop: CASSFAGGPADTQYF. CDR3 sequence (DNA): TGCGCCAGCAGCTTCGCGGGAGGGCCGGCAGATACGCAGTATTTT.

The chain joins TRBV5-4 to TRBJ1-2, with a possible D match to TRBD1 (5 bases). CDR1 is SGHNT and CDR2 is YYREEE in the germline V gene (reference sequence). This CDR3 has 15 residues. Trimming took off 4 bases at V and 4 bases at J, with 17 bases between the two ends. The CDR3: CASSQARDRIYGYTF. CDR3 nucleotide sequence: TGTGCCAGCAGCCAGGCCCGGGACCGGATCTATGGCTACACCTTC.

A word on this clone: At one end, the junction sequence differs from germline, possibly due to a read error. The chain carries TRBV7-6 and TRBJ2-7; D might be TRBD1 or TRBD2, each matching 6 bases. The CDR3 spans 13 residues. Germline CDR1 and CDR2: SGHVS and FNYEAQ. CDR3 region: CASSLGGRREQYF. The CDR3, as DNA: TGTGCCAGCAGTTTAGGGGGGCGTCGCGAGCAGTACTTC.

CDR3 DNA sequence: TGTGCCAGCAGCTTAGGTCTAGCGGGAAGGGGGCAGTTCTTC. This translates into CASSLGLAGRGQFF. The chain links TRBV13 to TRBJ2-1, with TRBD2 matching over 9 bases. CDR1 is PRHDT, CDR2 FYEKMQ, per germline (reference sequence). CDR3 length: 14 residues. Trimming removed 0 bases from V and 12 bases from J; junction bases left unmatched: 6.

This clone was found once. The chain joins TRBV6-1 to TRBJ2-3; D is unclear. Germline V gene lookup returns CDR1 MNHNS and CDR2 SASEGT. Trimming left V 5 bases short and J 2 bases short, with 11 bases between. The CDR3 spans 14 residues. The CDR3 nucleotides read TGTGCCAGCAGTTTGCTCTCCTCCACAGATACGCAGTATTTT. It is translated as CASSLLSSTDTQYF.

The chain combines TRBV6-1 with TRBJ1-1, with D unclear. The V gene's germline CDR1 is MNHNS and CDR2 SASEGT. The CDR3 is 13 residues long. The germline V and J ends were trimmed by 1 base and 4 bases, with 7 bases remaining between them. In DNA form, the CDR3 reads TGTGCCAGCAGTGAAGGATTCGGCACTGAAGCTTTCTTT. Protein sequence: CASSEGFGTEAFF.

The chain combines TRBV9 with TRBJ2-2; TRBD2 matches 12 bases. Germline CDR1 and CDR2: SGDLS and YYNGEE. V was clipped by 4 bases and J by 1 base; unmatched bases: 5. The CDR3 spans 17 residues. CDR3 sequence: CASSFGLAGRNTGELFF. The CDR3 nucleotides read TGTGCCAGCAGCTTCGGACTAGCGGGACGGAACACCGGGGAGCTGTTTTTT.

The genes are TRBV7-9 and TRBJ2-1; D tentatively reads TRBD1 or TRBD2 (5 bases each). Germline V CDR1 and CDR2: SEHNR, FQNEAQ (reference sequence). This CDR3 contains 15 residues. V lost 5 bases and J 9 bases, leaving 20 bases between the germline ends. The CDR3 loop is CASSHEPGPSGEQFF. The CDR3 nucleotides read TGTGCCAGCAGCCACGAACCGGGACCCAGTGGTGAGCAGTTCTTC.

The chain employs TRBV5-1 and TRBJ2-1; 10 positions agree with TRBD2. With V trimmed by 4 bases and J by 6 bases, 13 bases remained unmatched. CDR3 size: 17 residues. Germline V gene lookup returns CDR1 SGHRS and CDR2 YFSETQ. For the CDR3, the DNA is TGCGCCAGCAGCCCATACGGTGTAAGCGGGAGGGCCAATGAGCAGTTCTTC. It encodes CASSPYGVSGRANEQFF.

The V and J genes are TRBV9 and TRBJ2-1; unclear D gene. V was shortened by 4 bases and J by 8 bases, with 13 bases between the two germline ends. Germline values: CDR1 SGDLS, CDR2 YYNGEE. The CDR3 runs 13 residues. DNA of the CDR3: TGTGCCAGCAGCCCACCCCTAGGCTATGAGCAGTTCTTC. Translating it yields CASSPPLGYEQFF.

The rearrangement joins TRBV11-2 to TRBJ2-3; 9 bases fit TRBD1. The V gene's germline CDR1 is SGHAT and CDR2 FQNNGV. The J segment lost 1 base and the V segment lost 1 base, leaving 0 bases of the junction unmatched. This CDR3 has 15 residues. CDR3 region: CASSLGTGGTDTQYF. In DNA form, the CDR3 reads TGTGCCAGCAGCTTAGGGACAGGGGGCACAGATACGCAGTATTTT. The full variable domain, in which reference TRBV11-2 and TRBJ2-3 provide the parts outside the CDR3, is EAGVAQSPRYKIIEKRQSVAFWCNPISGHATLYWYQQILGQGPKLLIQFQNNGVVDDSQLPKDRFSAERLKGVDSTLKIQPAKLEDSAVYLCASSLGTGGTDTQYFGPGTRLTVL.

This rearrangement joins TRBV7-8 to TRBJ2-7; 9 nucleotides agree with TRBD1. The CDR3 extends over 16 amino acids. V shed 1 base, J shed 3 bases, and the junction held 7 bases outside the gene matches. CDR1 SGHVS and CDR2 FQNEAQ come from the germline V gene. DNA of the CDR3: TGTGCCAGCAGCTTAGTAGGGACAGGGCCCCACTACGAGCAGTACTTC. Amino acids: CASSLVGTGPHYEQYF.

This rearrangement joins TRBV21-1 to TRBJ2-7. TRBV21-1 is marked as a pseudogene. This CDR3 has 15 amino acids. CDR3 in amino acids: CASSKALLGRVEQYF. The CDR3, as DNA: TGTGCCAGCAGCAAAGCGCTTTTGGGTAGGGTCGAGCAGTACTTC.

The J gene is TRBJ2-7, the V gene TRBV14; D perhaps matches TRBD1 (6 bases). Germline values: CDR1 SGHDN, CDR2 FVKESK. This CDR3 has 16 amino acids. Trimming removed 2 bases from V and 7 bases from J, with 21 bases in between. The chain's CDR3 is CASSQFPGRGVGEQYF. The DNA for the CDR3 is TGTGCCAGCAGCCAATTCCCTGGCAGGGGAGTAGGAGAGCAGTACTTC.

This clone has only one observation. The V gene is TRBV5-1, the J gene TRBJ1-5; D is ambiguous. Germline V lookup: CDR1 SGHRS, CDR2 YFSETQ. Trimming took off 0 bases at V and 3 bases at J, with 7 bases between the two ends. This CDR3 is 14 amino acids long. CDR3 DNA: TGCGCCAGCAGCTTGGGTGAGCTCAATCAGCCCCAGCATTTT. It codes for CASSLGELNQPQHF.

This clone was seen once. The genes are TRBV13 and TRBJ1-1; 8 nucleotides line up with TRBD1. After removal of 0 bases from V and 6 bases from J, the junction contained 12 bases not matched to a gene. This CDR3 has 17 residues. Looked up from germline, CDR1 is PRHDT and CDR2 is FYEKMQ (reference sequence). CDR3 in DNA: TGTGCCAGCAGCTTAGGGCAGGGGGCGCTTGGGTTGGCTGAAGCTTTCTTT. It encodes CASSLGQGALGLAEAFF.